Reported below is one T cell receptor beta chain. V lost 10 bases, J lost 3 bases, and 18 bases lay in between. The CDR3 covers 14 residues. Only in-frame clones appear in the TCRdb table, and some are missing; sequencing was by immunoSEQ multiplex PCR. The table has about 190,000 clones, roughly 80% seen once. The source of the sample is a study of blood T cell repertoires in COVID-19. For the study at large: The cDNA or gDNA used as material had been derived from T cells, B-cell-depleted T cells, or PBMCs.

V usage is TRBV23-1 and J usage is TRBJ1-1, with a possible D match to TRBD1 (5 bases). TRBV23-1 is known as an ORF, though its function is uncertain. The receptor's source is a man aged 60 to 75 with active or convalescent COVID-19. Material for sequencing was peripheral blood. The CDR3 here is CATKPVAGDTEAFF. For the CDR3, the DNA is TGCGCCACCAAGCCGGTAGCGGGGGACACTGAAGCTTTCTTT.